Presented here are 27 T cell receptor beta chains from one specimen sequenced in a study of T cells in Graves' hyperthyroidism and ophthalmopathy. Researchers amplified the TCR beta CDR3 regions from RNA transcripts. Researchers ran a first-round RT-PCR on the TCR CDR3 using the HTBI primer set. TCRdb fed the multiplex PCR reads into MiXCR, producing one record per CDR3 protein. Of about 560,000 distinct CDR3 sequences detected, around 15% appear once; the ten largest clones hold 15% to 20%. Material: blood. Receptors originate from a woman aged 18-29 years with Graves' hyperthyroidism.

This clonotype has at least ten counts. This chain joins TRBV5-1 and TRBJ2-3, with 9 bases identical to TRBD2. The CDR3 is 17 amino acids. CDR1 is SGHRS, CDR2 YFSETQ, per germline. The trim removed 2 bases at V and 1 base at J, leaving 8 bases unmatched. The CDR3 sequence is CASSFGEREVRTDTQYF. In DNA form, the CDR3 reads TGCGCCAGCAGCTTTGGTGAGCGGGAGGTCCGCACAGATACGCAGTATTTT.

This clonotype was picked up a small number of times. The rearrangement links TRBV20-1 to TRBJ2-7, with unresolved D. V was pared by 0 bases and J by 0 bases, with 15 bases between. The CDR3 has 16 residues. Germline CDR1 reads DFQATT; CDR2 reads SNEGSKA (reference sequence). CDR3 DNA sequence: TGCAGTGCTAGAGATATGGGCGTGAAGGGCTCCTACGAGCAGTACTTC. This sequence encodes CSARDMGVKGSYEQYF.

The V and J genes are TRBV6-1 and TRBJ2-7; D is ambiguous. The CDR3 contains 13 residues. Trimming removed 3 bases at V and 1 base at J, with 7 bases between. Germline assignment: CDR1 MNHNS and CDR2 SASEGT. The CDR3 coding sequence is TGTGCCAGCAGTGAGTGGCGGTCCTACGAGCAGTACTTC. Translated, it gives CASSEWRSYEQYF.

This chain joins TRBV10-1 and TRBJ1-2; tentative D call: TRBD1 (6 bases). The CDR3 runs 13 residues. CDR1 is WNHNN and CDR2 is SYGVQD in the germline V gene (reference sequence). V gave up 3 bases and J gave up 4 bases, with 9 bases separating them. Here the CDR3 reads CASSDQGTYGYTF. The CDR3 DNA follows: TGCGCCAGCAGTGATCAGGGGACCTATGGCTACACCTTC.

The chain recombines TRBV19 with TRBJ2-7, with D perhaps assigned TRBD1 or TRBD2 (5 bases each). The CDR3 totals 16 residues. Trimming removed 4 bases from V and 5 bases from J, with 21 bases in between. The germline V gene has CDR1 LNHDA and CDR2 SQIVND (reference sequence). The CDR3 region has the DNA TGTGCCAGTAGTACCACCGGGACCGTGGCTGTCCACGAGCAGTACTTC. Protein: CASSTTGTVAVHEQYF. The whole variable domain, remainder taken from reference TRBV19 and TRBJ2-7, is DGGITQSPKYLFRKEGQNVTLSCEQNLNHDAMYWYRQDPGQGLRLIYYSQIVNDFQKGDIAEGYSVSREKKESFPLTVTSAQKNPTAFYLCASSTTGTVAVHEQYFGPGTRLTVT.

For the CDR3, the DNA is TGTGCCAGCAGCCCAAGGAGACAGGGGGGGACGCAGTTCTTC. This sequence encodes CASSPRRQGGTQFF. The chain joins TRBV14 to TRBJ2-1, with 9 positions matching TRBD1. The V gene end was trimmed by 4 bases and the J gene end by 12 bases; junction bases not matched to a gene: 10. CDR3 length equals 14 residues. Germline lookup yields CDR1 SGHDN and CDR2 FVKESK. The full variable domain, rest sourced from reference TRBV14 and TRBJ2-1, is EAGVTQFPSHSVIEKGQTVTLRCDPISGHDNLYWYRRVMGKEIKFLLHFVKESKQDESGMPNNRFLAERTGGTYSTLKVQPAELEDSGVYFCASSPRRQGGTQFFGPGTRLTVL.

There are many counts of this clonotype. V is TRBV20-1 and J is TRBJ1-1; no firm D call. The V end lost 6 bases, the J end lost 3 bases, and 11 bases lay between the germline ends. The germline gives CDR1 DFQATT, CDR2 SNEGSKA (reference sequence). This CDR3 has 12 amino acids. CDR3 bases: TGCAGTGCCGATGCGAAGGACACTGAAGCTTTCTTT. Protein sequence: CSADAKDTEAFF.

This clonotype appeared once. The chain uses TRBV11-2 and TRBJ2-7; 9 nucleotides align to TRBD2. Germline lookup yields CDR1 SGHAT and CDR2 FQNNGV. After removal of 5 bases from V and 3 bases from J, the junction contained 5 bases not matched to a gene. The CDR3 contains 14 residues. CDR3 DNA: TGTGCCAGCAGCGTAGCGGGAGAGTACTACGAGCAGTACTTC. Amino acids: CASSVAGEYYEQYF.

In this sample, this clonotype turned up a few times. The chain combines TRBV7-2 with TRBJ2-6; no reliable D call. The V and J ends lost 3 bases and 2 bases respectively, with 14 bases between them. Germline CDR1 SGHTA, CDR2 FQGNSA. There are 17 residues in the CDR3. The CDR3 loop reads CASSLPTRRAGANVLTF. For the CDR3, the DNA is TGTGCCAGCAGCTTGCCGACCCGTAGGGCTGGGGCCAACGTCCTGACTTTC.

The rearrangement links TRBV18 to TRBJ1-1; D gene uncertain. The V gene's germline CDR1 is KGHSH and CDR2 LQKENI. Trimming took off 0 bases at V and 0 bases at J, with 17 bases between the two ends. CDR3 length: 18 amino acids. CDR3 coding DNA: TGTGCCAGCTCACCACCCCCTGAACAGAGAATCATGAACACTGAAGCTTTCTTT. It specifies CASSPPPEQRIMNTEAFF.

On this clonotype itself: One junction end does not reproduce the germline sequence, and a read error may be involved. The rearrangement joins TRBV29-1 to TRBJ2-5; D may match TRBD1 or TRBD2 (5 bases each). Germline values: CDR1 SQVTM, CDR2 ANQGSEA. The CDR3 has 16 residues. CDR3: CNVEDLRGSAPETQYF. As DNA, the CDR3 is TGCAACGTTGAAGATCTACGGGGCAGCGCCCCGGAGACCCAGTACTTC.

This clonotype was detected ten times or more. J is TRBJ1-3 and V is TRBV7-2; D might be TRBD1 (5 bases). The germline gives CDR1 SGHTA, CDR2 FQGNSA. This CDR3 is built from 14 residues. The V gene lost 5 bases and the J gene lost 1 base, with 9 bases spanning the gap. CDR3 DNA: TGTGCCAGCAGCCGCGGGGGGTCTGGAAACACCATATATTTT. As protein: CASSRGGSGNTIYF.

This clonotype has more than one count but fewer than ten. V gene TRBV29-1 combines with J gene TRBJ2-2; TRBD1 agrees at 8 bases. The germline CDR1 and CDR2 sequences are SQVTM and ANQGSEA. CDR3 length: 13 amino acids. J was trimmed by 4 bases and V by 6 bases; bases with no gene match: 4. CDR3 bases: TGCAGCGTCAGACAGGGGCCCACCGGGGAGCTGTTTTTT. Its translation is CSVRQGPTGELFF.

This clonotype was seen many times. This rearrangement joins TRBV28 to TRBJ1-1; 9 bases agree with TRBD1. The J segment lost 0 bases and the V segment lost 6 bases, leaving 5 bases of the junction unmatched. CDR1 MDHEN and CDR2 SYDVKM come from the germline V gene. The CDR3 extends over 15 amino acids. The CDR3 protein is CASRPTGGMNTEAFF. Written as DNA, the CDR3 is TGTGCCAGCAGGCCTACAGGGGGCATGAACACTGAAGCTTTCTTT.

The chain combines TRBV15 with TRBJ2-7; 8 positions agree with TRBD1. Germline loops: CDR1 LNHNV, CDR2 YYDKDF (reference sequence). CDR3 size: 15 residues. V was clipped by 1 base and J by 6 bases; unmatched bases: 8. The CDR3 is CATSRGRDRWGEQYF. In nucleotides, the CDR3 is TGTGCCACCAGCAGAGGACGGGACAGGTGGGGCGAGCAGTACTTC.

In this sample, this clonotype turned up many times. The chain uses TRBV27 and TRBJ2-5, with D possibly TRBD1 on 5 matching bases. V lost 2 bases to trimming and J lost 4 bases, with 14 bases between them. Germline CDR1 and CDR2: MNHEY and SMNVEV (reference sequence). There are 15 residues in the CDR3. Here the CDR3 DNA reads TGTGCCAGCAGTTTAGAAAGGGCAGGGTTAGAGACCCAGTACTTC. It translates to CASSLERAGLETQYF.

This clonotype was recorded a few times. The V and J genes are TRBV5-8 and TRBJ1-5, with a weak D call TRBD1 (6 bases). Trimming shortened V by 3 bases and J by 1 base, and 17 bases separated the two germline ends. There are 17 residues in the CDR3. Germline V gene sequence: CDR1 SGHTS, CDR2 YDEGEE. The CDR3 DNA sequence: TGTGCCAGCAGCTCGTACAGGGCGATTGGGAGCAATCAGCCCCAGCATTTT. It is translated as CASSSYRAIGSNQPQHF.

There are a few counts of this clonotype. V is TRBV20-1 and J is TRBJ2-3, with D unclear. V lost 4 bases to trimming and J lost 0 bases, with 8 bases between them. The CDR3 covers 13 residues. Germline V lookup: CDR1 DFQATT, CDR2 SNEGSKA (reference sequence). The CDR3 DNA follows: TGCAGTGCTATGGCTGACAGCACAGATACGCAGTATTTT. The encoded protein is CSAMADSTDTQYF.

This clonotype was seen repeatedly, ten times or more. The J gene is TRBJ2-7, the V gene TRBV27, with 11 bases identical to TRBD2. CDR3 length: 14 residues. Germline V gene data show CDR1 as MNHEY and CDR2 as SMNVEV (reference sequence). Losses at the gene ends were 6 bases for V and 3 bases for J; bases not matched to a gene: 4. In DNA form, the CDR3 reads TGTGCCAGCAGGGCTAGCGGGGGGAACTACGAGCAGTACTTC. Translating gives CASRASGGNYEQYF.

This clonotype was recorded many times. V is TRBV27 and J is TRBJ1-5, with a possible D match to TRBD1 (5 bases). The V gene's germline CDR1 is MNHEY and CDR2 SMNVEV (reference sequence). Trimming took off 2 bases at V and 6 bases at J, with 14 bases between the two ends. This CDR3 is built from 15 residues. For the CDR3, the DNA is TGTGCCAGCAGTTTACTTGGGGGTTCGAGTCAGCCCCAGCATTTT. Protein: CASSLLGGSSQPQHF.

This chain connects TRBV20-1 to TRBJ1-1; TRBD1 agrees at 7 bases. Per the germline V gene, CDR1 is DFQATT and CDR2 is SNEGSKA (reference sequence). Unmatched junction bases numbered 6, after V lost 5 bases and J lost 0 bases. There are 14 residues in the CDR3. The CDR3 nucleotides are TGCAGTGCTGGGAACAGGGGCATGAACACTGAAGCTTTCTTT. This codes for CSAGNRGMNTEAFF.

The rearrangement links TRBV3-1 to TRBJ1-4; 7 bases are a match to TRBD1. The germline CDR1 and CDR2 sequences are LGHDT and YNNKEL (reference sequence). This CDR3 is built from 15 residues. The ends lost 4 bases at V and 7 bases at J; junction bases unmatched: 9. The CDR3 nucleotides are TGTGCCAGCAGCCCACCACAGGGGTTTCCTGAAAAACTGTTTTTT. This gives the protein CASSPPQGFPEKLFF.

This clonotype was counted ten times or more. The chain employs TRBV3-1 and TRBJ2-1; D is perhaps TRBD2 (6 bases). CDR3 length: 15 residues. Germline values: CDR1 LGHDT, CDR2 YNNKEL (reference sequence). V was clipped by 7 bases and J by 3 bases, with 16 bases between them. CDR3 protein: CASTNNGGIYNEQFF. DNA of the CDR3: TGTGCCAGCACGAATAATGGAGGGATCTACAATGAGCAGTTCTTC.

Ten or more counts support this clonotype. This sequence joins TRBV10-1 and TRBJ1-1, with D possibly matching TRBD1 (5 bases). The CDR3 runs 15 residues. Germline CDR1 WNHNN, CDR2 SYGVQD (reference sequence). Between the trimmed V and J ends, which lost 4 bases and 3 bases, there was a span of 15 bases. The CDR3 DNA follows: TGCGCCAGCAGTGCCCGGGGGATGAAGGACACTGAAGCTTTCTTT. This gives the protein CASSARGMKDTEAFF.

This clonotype turned up a few times. V usage is TRBV6-2 or TRBV6-3 and J usage is TRBJ1-1; D is perhaps TRBD1 (5 bases). V lost 0 bases and J lost 1, with 12 bases in between. The germline V gene has CDR1 MNHEY and CDR2 SVGEGT. This CDR3 has 16 amino acids. The CDR3 DNA reads as TGTGCCAGCAGTTACTCGATGGGACTCACGAACACTGAAGCTTTCTTT. It codes for CASSYSMGLTNTEAFF.

This clonotype has ten or more counts. This chain joins TRBV11-3 and TRBJ2-3, with D unresolved. V lost 5 bases to trimming and J lost 4 bases, with 10 bases between them. Germline CDR1 is SGHNT and CDR2 is YENEEA. The CDR3 extends over 13 amino acids. Here the CDR3 DNA reads TGTGCCAGCAGCCCGCTAGAGGCAGATACGCAGTATTTT. Its protein product is CASSPLEADTQYF.

The sample holds many counts of this clonotype. This rearrangement joins TRBV7-2 to TRBJ2-5; D is undetermined. CDR3 length: 13 residues. V lost 2 bases, J lost 2 bases, and 6 bases lay in between. The germline CDR1 and CDR2 sequences are SGHTA and FQGNSA. CDR3 amino acids: CASSLIAQETQYF. The CDR3 DNA reads TGTGCCAGCAGCTTAATTGCTCAAGAGACCCAGTACTTC.